These T cell receptor beta chains were read from a single sample in a study of lymphopenia after photon versus proton radiotherapy. TCRdb's table, derived via immunoSEQ multiplex PCR, lists solely in-frame clones and lacks some. The sample lists 25,000 to 35,000 clones, 85% to 90% occurring once. The sample consisted of peripheral blood, taken from a patient treated with photon-based radiotherapy. The receptors derive from a woman between 50 and 59 years old with pancreatic cancer. Each CDR3 is given with its conserved first and last residue. D genes are given only for firm matches. Only some rows state a clone size, as once, few, many or a class for expanded clones.

clone size	V gene	D gene	J gene	CDR3 protein	CDR3 DNA
once	TRBV19	TRBD1	TRBJ1-4	CASRQGRSNEKLFF	TGTGCCAGCAGACAGGGGCGGAGTAATGAAAAACTGTTTTTT
NA	TRBV19	NA	TRBJ2-5	CASSSRRGGQETQYF	TGTGCCAGTAGTTCTCGGAGGGGAGGCCAAGAGACCCAGTACTTC
NA	TRBV14	TRBD1	TRBJ2-7	CASSDRGDEQYF	TGTGCCAGCAGCGACAGGGGCGACGAGCAGTACTTC
once	TRBV28	NA	TRBJ1-4	CASSRPGTGNEKLFF	TGTGCCAGCAGCCGACCCGGGACGGGAAATGAAAAACTGTTTTTT
NA	TRBV7-9	NA	TRBJ2-2	CASSLREWNTGELFF	TGTGCCAGCAGCTTACGGGAGTGGAACACCGGGGAGCTGTTTTTT
NA	TRBV28	TRBD2	TRBJ2-7	CASSSRFGLAATAGYEQYF	TGTGCCAGCAGCTCTCGTTTTGGACTAGCGGCGACGGCGGGTTACGAGCAGTACTTC
NA	TRBV7-9	NA	TRBJ1-1	CASSPARGFEGTEAFF	TGTGCCAGCAGTCCTGCCCGGGGGTTTGAAGGCACTGAAGCTTTCTTT
NA	TRBV5-5	NA	TRBJ2-1	CASSLDPANFYNEQFF	TGTGCCAGCAGCCTGGACCCAGCAAACTTCTACAATGAGCAGTTCTTC
NA	TRBV2	NA	TRBJ2-2	CASKRDSANTGELFF	TGTGCCAGCAAGAGGGACTCGGCTAACACCGGGGAGCTGTTTTTT
NA	TRBV15	TRBD1	TRBJ2-7	CATSRQGAREQYF	TGTGCCACCAGCCGTCAGGGGGCGCGGGAGCAGTACTTC
few	TRBV7-8	TRBD2	TRBJ2-7	CASSLEAGGRASYEQYF	TGTGCCAGCAGCTTAGAGGCGGGCGGGAGGGCCTCCTACGAGCAGTACTTC
once	TRBV18	TRBD2	TRBJ2-1	CASSLAGSSYNEQFF	TGTGCCAGCTCACTAGCGGGTAGCTCCTACAATGAGCAGTTCTTC
few	TRBV7-9	NA	TRBJ1-1	CASSSGGDDLNTEAFF	TGTGCCAGCAGCTCAGGAGGGGACGATTTGAACACTGAAGCTTTCTTT
NA	TRBV9	NA	TRBJ1-4	CASSVGDFWGATNEKLFF	TGTGCCAGCAGCGTAGGGGATTTCTGGGGGGCAACTAATGAAAAACTGTTTTTT
once	TRBV7-2	NA	TRBJ2-1	CASSLEPAPVNEQFF	TGTGCCAGCAGCTTAGAGCCGGCGCCCGTCAATGAGCAGTTCTTC
NA	TRBV4-1	TRBD2	TRBJ2-2	CASSQDRLAGPGELFF	TGCGCCAGCAGCCAAGATAGACTAGCGGGACCCGGGGAGCTGTTTTTT
NA	TRBV4-3	NA	TRBJ2-6	CASSPILGTGNSGANVLTF	TGCGCCAGCAGCCCGATCCTTGGGACGGGCAACTCTGGGGCCAACGTCCTGACTTTC
NA	TRBV15	NA	TRBJ2-1	CATSRDRAGLKFF	TGTGCCACCAGCAGAGATAGGGCAGGGTTAAAGTTCTTC
NA	TRBV6-1	TRBD2	TRBJ2-2	CASSGGTSGRFWTGELFF	TGTGCCAGCAGTGGGGGGACTAGCGGGAGATTCTGGACCGGGGAGCTGTTTTTT
once	TRBV15	NA	TRBJ2-3	CATSRVPTSTDTQYF	TGTGCCACCAGCAGGGTGCCGACTAGCACAGATACGCAGTATTTT
NA	TRBV10-3	NA	TRBJ2-3	CAISEPRTASTDTQYF	TGTGCCATCAGTGAGCCCCGGACAGCTAGCACAGATACGCAGTATTTT
NA	TRBV5-1	TRBD1	TRBJ2-1	CASSFGGTGTYNEQFF	TGCGCCAGCAGCTTCGGAGGGACAGGAACTTACAATGAGCAGTTCTTC
NA	TRBV19	TRBD2	TRBJ2-7	CASSILFRGRDAVYEQYF	TGTGCCAGTAGTATACTATTTAGAGGGAGGGACGCCGTCTACGAGCAGTACTTC
NA	TRBV19	NA	TRBJ1-1	CASWGDTEAFF	TGTGCCAGCTGGGGGGACACTGAAGCTTTCTTT
few	TRBV6-4	TRBD2	TRBJ2-3	CASSASGSTDTQYF	TGTGCCAGCAGTGCTAGCGGGAGCACAGATACGCAGTATTTT
NA	TRBV7-9	TRBD1	TRBJ2-7	CASSLATGGGEQYF	TGTGCCAGCAGCTTAGCGACAGGGGGCGGCGAGCAGTACTTC
NA	TRBV28	NA	TRBJ2-5	CASTVGETQYF	TGTGCCAGCACCGTGGGGGAGACCCAGTACTTC
NA	TRBV6-1	NA	TRBJ2-1	CASSERLTGGANEQFF	TGTGCCAGCAGTGAAAGGTTAACAGGGGGGGCCAATGAGCAGTTCTTC
NA	TRBV7-8	TRBD1	TRBJ2-1	CASSLGQGGAEQFF	TGTGCCAGCAGCTTAGGACAGGGGGGCGCTGAGCAGTTCTTC
NA	TRBV7-2	TRBD1	TRBJ1-5	CASSPGTGNGGNQPQHF	TGTGCCAGCAGCCCCGGGACAGGGAATGGGGGCAATCAGCCCCAGCATTTT
NA	TRBV5-4	TRBD1	TRBJ1-4	CASSLRQGAQEKLFF	TGTGCCAGCAGCCTACGACAGGGGGCACAGGAAAAACTGTTTTTT
once	TRBV28	NA	TRBJ1-3	CASSLAGVSSGNTIYF	TGTGCCAGCAGTTTGGCAGGCGTGAGCTCTGGAAACACCATATATTTT
NA	TRBV7-2	TRBD2	TRBJ2-3	CASSLGYPGSQREPDTQYF	TGTGCCAGCAGCTTAGGGTACCCGGGAAGTCAGCGGGAGCCAGATACGCAGTATTTT
NA	TRBV9	TRBD2	TRBJ2-7	CASSVGLAGEQYF	TGTGCCAGCAGCGTCGGTCTAGCGGGAGAGCAGTACTTC
NA	TRBV5-1	TRBD1	TRBJ1-5	CASSRGTGLNQPQHF	TGCGCCAGCAGCCGAGGGACAGGGCTCAATCAGCCCCAGCATTTT
NA	TRBV2	TRBD2	TRBJ2-3	CASRGTSGTDTQYF	TGTGCCAGCAGGGGGACTAGCGGCACAGATACGCAGTATTTT
NA	TRBV5-6	NA	TRBJ1-1	CASSWAGMGREAFF	TGTGCCAGCAGCTGGGCTGGTATGGGACGTGAAGCTTTCTTT
NA	TRBV7-6	TRBD1	TRBJ2-1	CASSSSGVGTVNEQFF	TGTGCCAGCAGCTCCAGTGGGGTGGGGACAGTCAATGAGCAGTTCTTC
few	TRBV7-2	NA	TRBJ2-7	CASSSGVAGEQYF	TGTGCCAGCAGCTCAGGGGTAGCCGGCGAGCAGTACTTC
NA	TRBV15	NA	TRBJ2-2	CATSTGAANTGELFF	TGTGCCACCAGTACGGGGGCTGCGAACACCGGGGAGCTGTTTTTT
NA	TRBV11-2	NA	TRBJ1-2	CASSLLRGRDGYTF	TGTGCCAGCAGCTTATTGAGGGGAAGGGATGGCTACACCTTC
NA	TRBV2	TRBD2	TRBJ2-1	CASRGLASDEQFF	TGTGCCAGCAGGGGACTAGCGAGCGATGAGCAGTTCTTC
NA	TRBV10-3	TRBD1	TRBJ1-3	CAISESRGRTGNTIYF	TGTGCCATCAGTGAGTCGAGGGGGCGGACTGGAAACACCATATATTTT
NA	TRBV4-3	NA	TRBJ1-6	CASSQTPGNSPLHF	TGCGCCAGCAGCCAAACCCCAGGGAATTCACCCCTCCACTTT
NA	TRBV2	TRBD1	TRBJ1-5	CASRDRTGGNQPQHF	TGTGCCAGCAGAGATAGGACAGGGGGCAATCAGCCCCAGCATTTT
NA	TRBV2	TRBD1	TRBJ2-7	CASSDGTGGSWDYEQYF	TGTGCCAGCAGTGATGGGACAGGGGGATCATGGGACTACGAGCAGTACTTC
NA	TRBV7-2	NA	TRBJ1-4	CASSLGGINEKLFF	TGTGCCAGCAGCTTAGGTGGAATCAATGAAAAACTGTTTTTT
NA	TRBV7-6	NA	TRBJ1-6	CASSLGGYNSPLHF	TGTGCCAGCAGCTTAGGGGGGTACAATTCACCCCTCCACTTT
NA	TRBV5-1	NA	TRBJ2-2	CASSLIPGELFF	TGCGCCAGCAGCTTGATACCCGGGGAGCTGTTTTTT
NA	TRBV9	NA	TRBJ2-1	CASSVEGERALYNEQFF	TGTGCCAGCAGCGTAGAGGGAGAAAGGGCCCTCTACAATGAGCAGTTCTTC
NA	TRBV28	NA	TRBJ2-2	CAADRAGDNTGELFF	TGTGCCGCCGACCGGGCAGGGGATAACACCGGGGAGCTGTTTTTT
NA	TRBV7-9	TRBD1	TRBJ2-5	CASSSRVGQGGETQYF	TGTGCCAGCAGCTCCCGAGTGGGACAGGGGGGGGAGACCCAGTACTTC
NA	TRBV6-1	TRBD2	TRBJ2-7	CASSGGRTGYEQYF	TGTGCCAGCAGTGGCGGGAGAACGGGCTACGAGCAGTACTTC
NA	TRBV4-3	TRBD2	TRBJ2-7	CASSQELAGVYEQYF	TGCGCCAGCAGCCAAGAGCTAGCGGGAGTCTACGAGCAGTACTTC
NA	TRBV6-6	TRBD1	TRBJ1-3	CASNGQGKGNTIYF	TGTGCCAGCAATGGACAGGGGAAAGGAAACACCATATATTTT
NA	TRBV7-7	NA	TRBJ2-2	CASSLSVNGELFF	TGTGCCAGCAGCTTAAGTGTTAACGGGGAGCTGTTTTTT
NA	TRBV10-3	TRBD2	TRBJ2-1	CAISESGSGSGDEQFF	TGTGCCATCAGTGAGTCCGGCAGCGGGAGTGGCGATGAGCAGTTCTTC
NA	TRBV5-1	NA	TRBJ2-4	CASSLGLEGNIQYF	TGCGCCAGCAGCTTGGGACTAGAAGGAAACATTCAGTACTTC
NA	TRBV5-5	NA	TRBJ2-3	CASSSPDRTDTQYF	TGTGCCAGCAGCTCCCCGGACAGAACAGATACGCAGTATTTT